These 22 T cell receptor beta chains were sequenced from one sample in a study of CD8 T cells in ankylosing spondylitis. MiXCR, run by TCRdb on the 5' RACE reads, gives a single entry per CDR3 protein. In the table there are some 350,000 distinct CDR3 sequences, roughly 14% of which are singletons. The sequenced material came from blood, either unsorted or a sorted T cell fraction (not recorded which). These receptors were obtained from a male donor with ankylosing spondylitis or in good health (not recorded which).

This clonotype has only a few counts. V is TRBV3-1 and J is TRBJ2-1, with 13 bases lining up with TRBD2. From germline, CDR1 is LGHDT and CDR2 YNNKEL (reference sequence). After removal of 4 bases from V and 10 bases from J, the junction contained 7 bases not matched to a gene. The CDR3 is 15 amino acids. As DNA, the CDR3 is TGTGCCAGCAGCCGGACTAGCGGGAGAGTTAGGGAGCAGTTCTTC. Translating it yields CASSRTSGRVREQFF.

This clonotype was detected a few times. J is TRBJ2-1 and V is TRBV7-2; 8 bases agree with TRBD2. This CDR3 has 15 amino acids. With V trimmed by 5 bases and J by 4 bases, 7 bases remained unmatched. Germline V gene sequence: CDR1 SGHTA, CDR2 FQGNSA. CDR3 sequence (DNA): TGTGCCAGCAGCCCGGAGGTAGCGGGGTACAATGAGCAGTTCTTC. Amino acids: CASSPEVAGYNEQFF. Filled out from reference TRBV7-2 and TRBJ2-1, the complete variable domain reads GAGVSQSPSNKVTEKGKDVELRCDPISGHTALYWYRQSLGQGLEFLIYFQGNSAPDKSGLPSDRFSAERTGGSVSTLTIQRTQQEDSAVYLCASSPEVAGYNEQFFGPGTRLTVL.

This clonotype has more than one count but fewer than ten. The J gene is TRBJ2-5, the V gene TRBV5-6, with 9 bases matching TRBD2. The germline CDR1 and CDR2 sequences are SGHDT and YYEEEE. V shed 2 bases, J shed 5 bases, and the junction held 10 bases outside the gene matches. CDR3 length equals 16 residues. The CDR3 is CASSFGARGGRETQYF. CDR3 nucleotides: TGTGCCAGCAGCTTTGGGGCGCGGGGGGGCAGGGAGACCCAGTACTTC.

The chain carries TRBV11-1 and TRBJ2-1, with D possibly being TRBD1 or TRBD2 (5 bases each). V was trimmed by 3 bases and J by 0 bases, leaving 9 bases between them. Germline CDR1 is SGHAT and CDR2 is FQDESV (reference sequence). This CDR3 is built from 15 residues. CDR3 in amino acids: CASSLRGASYNEQFF. DNA for the CDR3: TGTGCCAGCAGCTTGCGAGGGGCCTCCTACAATGAGCAGTTCTTC.

The chain is built from TRBV5-1 and TRBJ2-1, with D tentatively TRBD1 or TRBD2 (5 bases each). In germline, CDR1 is SGHRS, CDR2 YFSETQ. Trimming removed 1 base from V and 8 bases from J, with 10 bases in between. The CDR3 covers 13 residues. CDR3 bases: TGCGCCAGCAGCTTGCCTCAGGGAGATGAGCAGTTCTTC. Amino acid sequence: CASSLPQGDEQFF.

There are a few counts of this clonotype. The CDR3 coding sequence is TGTGCCAGCATCGCCCCGGGGGGGAACACTGAAGCTTTCTTT. It is translated as CASIAPGGNTEAFF. This sequence joins TRBV6-1 and TRBJ1-1, with D perhaps matching TRBD1 (5 bases). Germline loops: CDR1 MNHNS, CDR2 SASEGT. CDR3 size: 14 residues. V dropped 7 bases and J dropped 1 base, with 13 bases sitting between them.

The rearrangement links TRBV3-1 to TRBJ1-6; a possible D gene is TRBD1 (6 bases). V lost 5 bases and J lost 5, with 10 bases in between. CDR1 is LGHDT, CDR2 YNNKEL, per germline (reference sequence). CDR3 size: 14 residues. The CDR3 sequence: CASSLWTDNSPLHF. The CDR3 nucleotides read TGTGCCAGCAGCTTGTGGACAGATAATTCACCCCTCCACTTT. Full variable domain (outside the CDR3, taken from reference TRBV3-1 and TRBJ1-6): DTAVSQTPKYLVTQMGNDKSIKCEQNLGHDTMYWYKQDSKKFLKIMFSYNNKELIINETVPNRFSPKSPDKAHLNLHINSLELGDSAVYFCASSLWTDNSPLHFGNGTRLTVT.

This clonotype occurred a few times. The genes are TRBV2 and TRBJ2-1; 9 bases line up with TRBD2. Trimming cost V 10 bases and J 7 bases; bases outside gene matches: 20. Germline V gene lookup returns CDR1 SNHLY and CDR2 FYNNEI. CDR3 length: 17 residues. In DNA form, the CDR3 reads TGTGCCAACGGTGCTTCGTATAGCGGGAGCCCAAGGAATGAGCAGTTCTTC. It specifies CANGASYSGSPRNEQFF.

This clonotype was observed a handful of times. The V call is TRBV14, the J call TRBJ1-2, with D tentatively TRBD1 (5 bases). Per the germline V gene, CDR1 is SGHDN and CDR2 is FVKESK. CDR3 length equals 14 residues. Between the trimmed V and J ends, which lost 0 bases and 4 bases, there was a span of 9 bases. The CDR3 spells CASSQERGSYGYTF. DNA for the CDR3: TGTGCCAGCAGCCAAGAAAGGGGTTCCTATGGCTACACCTTC.

This chain links TRBV5-1 with TRBJ1-6, with D perhaps matching TRBD1 (5 bases). The CDR3 has 14 amino acids. Germline CDR1 is SGHRS and CDR2 is YFSETQ. V gave up 3 bases and J gave up 6 bases, with 10 bases separating them. The CDR3 DNA follows: TGCGCCAGCAGCTGGGACGGATCTAATTCACCCCTCCACTTT. Translation gives CASSWDGSNSPLHF.

The rearrangement joins TRBV20-1 to TRBJ2-1; D is unclear. Per germline, CDR1 DFQATT and CDR2 SNEGSKA (reference sequence). V lost 2 bases and J 5 bases, leaving 7 bases between the germline ends. The CDR3 totals 12 residues. CDR3 DNA sequence: TGCAGTGCTAGACCCCTAAACAATGAGCAGTTCTTC. Residues: CSARPLNNEQFF.

The chain employs TRBV19 and TRBJ1-1; no reliable D call. Germline CDR1 is LNHDA and CDR2 is SQIVND (reference sequence). The germline V and J ends were trimmed by 3 bases and 4 bases, with 12 bases remaining between them. The CDR3 is made up of 14 amino acids. The DNA of the CDR3 is TGTGCCAGTAGTATTGCTCCCATGGGCACTGAAGCTTTCTTT. Amino acids: CASSIAPMGTEAFF.

This sequence joins TRBV6-1 and TRBJ2-2, with 9 bases that match TRBD2. J lost 3 bases, V lost 7 bases, and 9 bases had no gene match. Germline V gene sequence: CDR1 MNHNS, CDR2 SASEGT. CDR3 length: 16 residues. In nucleotides, the CDR3 is TGTGCCAGCACTCCGCGGCTAGCGGGGTACACCGGGGAGCTGTTTTTT. The encoded protein is CASTPRLAGYTGELFF.

The chain combines TRBV6-5 with TRBJ2-3, with 10 positions matching TRBD2. CDR1 is MNHEY and CDR2 is SVGAGI in the germline V gene. Unmatched junction bases numbered 5, after V lost 0 bases and J lost 5 bases. CDR3 length: 16 residues. In DNA, the CDR3 is TGTGCCAGCAGTTACTCGTCTAGCGGGAGTAGAGATACGCAGTATTTT. Translated: CASSYSSSGSRDTQYF.

In this sample, this clonotype turned up a few times. The chain has TRBV20-1 and TRBJ2-2, with D tentatively TRBD1 or TRBD2 (5 bases each). V lost 3 bases, J lost 4 bases, and 12 bases lay in between. The V gene's germline CDR1 is DFQATT and CDR2 SNEGSKA (reference sequence). The CDR3 loop spans 14 amino acids. CDR3 DNA sequence: TGCAGTGCTAGGCACGGGACCCTCACCGGGGAGCTGTTTTTT. The encoded protein is CSARHGTLTGELFF.

This clonotype was seen a few times. The chain combines TRBV6-6 with TRBJ2-7, with D tentatively TRBD2 (6 bases). Germline values: CDR1 MNHNY, CDR2 SVGAGI (reference sequence). V was clipped by 7 bases and J by 6 bases, with 10 bases between them. CDR3 size: 11 residues. The CDR3, as DNA: TGTGCCAGCAACGGGGGAGCCGAGCAGTACTTC. Translation gives CASNGGAEQYF.

This clonotype has a handful of counts. The rearrangement links TRBV10-2 to TRBJ2-7; possibly TRBD1 for D (7 bases). The length of the CDR3 is 13 residues. V was shortened by 5 bases and J by 0 bases, with 8 bases between the two germline ends. Per germline, CDR1 WSHSY and CDR2 SAAADI. This CDR3 reads CASSQGGSYEQYF. Written as DNA, the CDR3 is TGCGCCAGCAGTCAGGGGGGCTCCTACGAGCAGTACTTC.

The genes are TRBV6-1 and TRBJ2-7; D tentatively reads TRBD1 or TRBD2 (5 bases each). V was cut by 6 bases and J by 2 bases, with 17 bases left in between. The germline CDR1 and CDR2 sequences are MNHNS and SASEGT. The CDR3 has 15 residues. CDR3 sequence: CASSLGRFGAYEQYF. CDR3 nucleotide sequence: TGTGCCAGCAGCCTGGGACGCTTCGGGGCCTACGAGCAGTACTTC.

This clonotype was picked up a small number of times. The V gene is TRBV20-1, the J gene TRBJ2-7, with TRBD1 matching over 9 bases. This CDR3 spans 15 amino acids. CDR1 and CDR2 from the germline V gene are DFQATT and SNEGSKA (reference sequence). Trimming cost V 0 bases and J 3 bases; bases outside gene matches: 6. CDR3 in amino acids: CSARDRRTGVYEQYF. As DNA, the CDR3 is TGCAGTGCTAGAGATCGAAGGACAGGGGTCTACGAGCAGTACTTC.

This clonotype was detected a few times. The chain uses TRBV18 and TRBJ2-3, with TRBD2 as a possible D gene (5 bases). V gave up 3 bases and J gave up 2 bases, with 12 bases separating them. Per the germline V gene, CDR1 is KGHSH and CDR2 is LQKENI. CDR3 length equals 15 residues. The CDR3 is CASSPAGINTDTQYF. In nucleotides, the CDR3 is TGTGCCAGCTCACCCGCCGGGATAAACACAGATACGCAGTATTTT.

The genes are TRBV5-1 and TRBJ1-1; D ambiguous. The CDR3 extends over 16 amino acids. The V gene lost 3 bases and the J gene lost 5 bases, with 20 bases spanning the gap. The germline V gene encodes CDR1 SGHRS and CDR2 YFSETQ. The CDR3 DNA sequence: TGCGCCAGCAGCTCGAAGACCGACCCTTCTGGGACTGAAGCTTTCTTT. Protein: CASSSKTDPSGTEAFF. The whole variable domain, filled in from reference TRBV5-1 and TRBJ1-1, reads KAGVTQTPRYLIKTRGQQVTLSCSPISGHRSVSWYQQTPGQGLQFLFEYFSETQRNKGNFPGRFSGRQFSNSRSEMNVSTLELGDSALYLCASSSKTDPSGTEAFFGQGTRLTVV.

This clonotype was observed a few times. The chain uses TRBV5-1 and TRBJ2-2; 9 bases match TRBD1. CDR3 length: 16 residues. Looked up from germline, CDR1 is SGHRS and CDR2 is YFSETQ. V trimming: 3 bases; J trimming: 7 bases; junction bases outside the gene matches: 10. CDR3 DNA: TGCGCCAGCAGCTGGGTCGGACAGGGGAAAGACGGGGAGCTGTTTTTT. This encodes CASSWVGQGKDGELFF.